Shown below are 28 T cell receptor beta chains from a single sample sequenced in a study of T cell responses to AZD1222 COVID-19 vaccine. TCRdb's copy holds only in-frame clones and misses some; the assay was immunoSEQ multiplex PCR. Among 150,000 to 160,000 clones listed, around 90% were seen once. This sample comprised peripheral blood, obtained on day 0 of AZD1222 vaccination. These receptors came from an adult in good health.

This clone was seen once. The V gene is TRBV11-2, the J gene TRBJ1-2, with D hard to call. The V end was cut by 4 bases, the J end by 4 bases, with 10 bases between. The CDR3 length is 13 residues. Germline loops: CDR1 SGHAT, CDR2 FQNNGV. This chain's CDR3 is CASSSNTGYGYTF. The CDR3 nucleotides read TGTGCCAGCAGCTCAAACACTGGCTATGGCTACACCTTC.

The CDR3 region is CASSQGQGYEQYF. CDR3 nucleotides: TGTGCCAGCAGCCAGGGACAGGGCTACGAGCAGTACTTC. The chain joins TRBV2 to TRBJ2-7, with 9 bases lining up with TRBD1. The V gene's germline CDR1 is SNHLY and CDR2 FYNNEI. The ends lost 6 bases at V and 3 bases at J; junction bases unmatched: 3. CDR3 size: 13 residues.

The chain employs TRBV9 and TRBJ2-7; 9 nucleotides line up with TRBD1. The CDR3 runs 15 residues. After removal of 2 bases from V and 1 base from J, the junction contained 4 bases not matched to a gene. Germline CDR1 and CDR2: SGDLS and YYNGEE. CDR3 sequence reads: CASSVGQGTSYEQYF. The CDR3, as DNA: TGTGCCAGCAGCGTCGGACAGGGGACATCCTACGAGCAGTACTTC.

The rearrangement uses TRBV9 and TRBJ2-3; D possibly corresponds to TRBD2 (5 bases). The germline V gene has CDR1 SGDLS and CDR2 YYNGEE. The V and J ends lost 0 bases and 1 base respectively, with 15 bases between them. CDR3 size: 17 residues. CDR3: CASSVVGPGKGTDTQYF. The CDR3 DNA follows: TGTGCCAGCAGCGTAGTGGGCCCGGGAAAGGGCACAGATACGCAGTATTTT.

The chain uses TRBV28 and TRBJ1-1; possible D gene TRBD1, 5 bases. The CDR3 is made up of 14 amino acids. Trimming left V 5 bases short and J 4 bases short, with 14 bases between. Germline V gives CDR1 MDHEN, CDR2 SYDVKM. The CDR3 protein is CASSRGGSGTEAFF. CDR3 bases: TGTGCCAGCAGTCGTGGGGGATCGGGCACTGAAGCTTTCTTT. The whole variable domain, remainder taken from reference TRBV28 and TRBJ1-1, is DVKVTQSSRYLVKRTGEKVFLECVQDMDHENMFWYRQDPGLGLRLIYFSYDVKMKEKGDIPEGYSVSREKKERFSLILESASTNQTSMYLCASSRGGSGTEAFFGQGTRLTVV.

This chain's CDR3 is CASSYRLAASGGYTF. The CDR3 DNA reads as TGTGCCAGCAGTTACCGGCTGGCAGCCTCTGGTGGCTACACCTTC. This chain joins TRBV6-2 or TRBV6-3 and TRBJ1-2; D ambiguous. The CDR3 extends over 15 amino acids. Between the trimmed V and J ends, which lost 2 bases and 7 bases, there was a span of 17 bases. Germline CDR1 is MNHEY and CDR2 is SVGEGT.

The chain links TRBV10-3 to TRBJ1-6, with D tentatively TRBD1 (6 bases). The CDR3 runs 17 residues. The germline CDR1 and CDR2 sequences are ENHRY and SYGVKD. The germline V and J ends were trimmed by 2 bases and 8 bases, with 19 bases remaining between them. The CDR3 region has the DNA TGTGCCATCAGTGAGGCTGGGGGGCTTCTGACGTATTCACCCCTCCACTTT. Encoded protein: CAISEAGGLLTYSPLHF.

The chain combines TRBV6-5 with TRBJ1-4; TRBD1 aligns across 7 bases. V shed 7 bases and J 8 bases; nucleotides not matched to a gene: 7. There are 13 residues in the CDR3. The germline CDR1 and CDR2 sequences are MNHEY and SVGAGI. The CDR3 sequence: CASNTGAREKLFF. The CDR3 region has the DNA TGTGCCAGCAATACAGGGGCGAGAGAAAAACTGTTTTTT.

The rearrangement joins TRBV21-1 to TRBJ2-7. TRBV21-1 is a pseudogene locus. The CDR3 spans 14 residues. Written as DNA, the CDR3 is TGTGCCAGCAGCAAAGAGGGACCTCATCCTGTTGTGTACTTC. Translation: CASSKEGPHPVVYF.

The chain combines TRBV10-3 with TRBJ2-3; D remains ambiguous. Trimming stripped 7 bases from V and 2 bases from J, with 4 bases between. CDR1 and CDR2 (germline): ENHRY, SYGVKD. There are 11 residues in the CDR3. CDR3 nucleotide sequence: TGTGCCATCATGGACACAGATACGCAGTATTTT. It is translated as CAIMDTDTQYF.

The chain recombines TRBV4-2 with TRBJ2-2; D gene unclear. The CDR3 covers 14 residues. Germline V gene data show CDR1 as LGHNA and CDR2 as YNFKEQ. Trimming stripped 0 bases from V and 3 bases from J, with 5 bases between. CDR3 DNA sequence: TGTGCCAGCAGCCAAGATCGGGACACCGGGGAGCTGTTTTTT. Translating gives CASSQDRDTGELFF.

The CDR3 reads CASSYSLGGSTDTQYF. CDR3 DNA: TGTGCCAGCAGTTATAGTCTCGGGGGGAGCACAGATACGCAGTATTTT. The V call is TRBV6-5, the J call TRBJ2-3; TRBD2 matches at 7 bases. V trimming: 3 bases; J trimming: 0 bases; junction bases outside the gene matches: 6. This CDR3 is built from 16 residues. CDR1 and CDR2 from the germline V gene are MNHEY and SVGAGI.

This chain connects TRBV5-1 to TRBJ1-1, with TRBD1 identical over 10 bases. This CDR3 has 15 residues. J gave up 4 bases and V 0 bases, and 3 bases lay outside the gene matches. CDR1 and CDR2 (germline): SGHRS, YFSETQ. CDR3 in amino acids: CASSLDGQGVTEAFF. In DNA, the CDR3 is TGCGCCAGCAGCTTGGATGGACAGGGGGTCACTGAAGCTTTCTTT.

The J gene is TRBJ1-2, the V gene TRBV7-3, with D unresolved. This CDR3 has 19 amino acids. V lost 1 base and J lost 2, with 23 bases in between. Germline V gene sequence: CDR1 SGHTA, CDR2 FQGTGA. CDR3 residues: CASSLNKEGEGGGNYGYTF. Written as DNA, the CDR3 is TGTGCCAGCAGCTTAAACAAGGAGGGTGAGGGCGGCGGGAACTATGGCTACACCTTC.

This chain uses TRBV6-5 with TRBJ1-5; no definite D call. The CDR3 consists of 15 residues. CDR1 and CDR2 (germline): MNHEY, SVGAGI. Deletions cut 7 bases from V and 6 bases from J, with 19 bases between. For the CDR3, the DNA is TGTGCCAGCACCCCGTCGTCCGGTATGGGTCAGCCCCAGCATTTT. Translated, it gives CASTPSSGMGQPQHF.

V is TRBV14 and J is TRBJ1-6; D might be TRBD1 (5 bases). Trimming took off 0 bases at V and 13 bases at J, with 13 bases between the two ends. Germline values: CDR1 SGHDN, CDR2 FVKESK. There are 14 residues in the CDR3. DNA of the CDR3: TGTGCCAGCAGCCAAGATTACAGGACCTCGCCCCTCCACTTT. Amino acid sequence: CASSQDYRTSPLHF.

The chain links TRBV15 to TRBJ2-2; no clear D. This CDR3 has 17 residues. V was pared by 4 bases and J by 0 bases, with 15 bases between. Germline CDR1 is LNHNV and CDR2 is YYDKDF (reference sequence). This CDR3 is CATSNEGAASNTGELFF. CDR3 DNA sequence: TGTGCCACCAGCAACGAAGGAGCTGCTTCGAACACCGGGGAGCTGTTTTTT.

The V call is TRBV6-1, the J call TRBJ1-4; D unresolved. Germline assignment: CDR1 MNHNS and CDR2 SASEGT. V was trimmed by 3 bases and J by 7 bases, leaving 12 bases between them. The CDR3 sequence is 14 residues long. The CDR3 loop reads CASSELPVGEKLFF. The CDR3 DNA reads TGTGCCAGCAGTGAGCTCCCCGTCGGTGAAAAACTGTTTTTT.

The chain carries TRBV5-1 and TRBJ1-4; TRBD1 matches 10 bases. V lost 4 bases, J lost 3 bases, and 9 bases stayed unmatched. The CDR3 spans 17 residues. Germline CDR1 is SGHRS and CDR2 is YFSETQ. The DNA for the CDR3 is TGCGCCAGCAGCCCATCATGGACAGGGGGACCTAATGAAAAACTGTTTTTT. It specifies CASSPSWTGGPNEKLFF. Drawing the rest from reference TRBV5-1 and TRBJ1-4, the complete variable domain is KAGVTQTPRYLIKTRGQQVTLSCSPISGHRSVSWYQQTPGQGLQFLFEYFSETQRNKGNFPGRFSGRQFSNSRSEMNVSTLELGDSALYLCASSPSWTGGPNEKLFFGSGTQLSVL.

The table lists this clone with a few counts. This chain uses TRBV6-5 with TRBJ2-1, with D possibly being TRBD1 (6 bases). Germline assignment: CDR1 MNHEY and CDR2 SVGAGI. V was shortened by 2 bases and J by 0 bases, with 8 bases between the two germline ends. CDR3 size: 15 residues. CDR3 region: CASSYRDISYNEQFF. The CDR3 bases are TGTGCCAGCAGTTACCGGGACATCTCCTACAATGAGCAGTTCTTC.

The rearrangement joins TRBV5-1 to TRBJ2-7; D remains ambiguous. Trimming shortened V by 4 bases and J by 6 bases, and 11 bases separated the two germline ends. Looked up from germline, CDR1 is SGHRS and CDR2 is YFSETQ. The CDR3 totals 12 residues. As DNA, the CDR3 is TGCGCCAGCAGCGCGGACCTGTCCGAGCAGTACTTC. The encoded protein is CASSADLSEQYF.

This clone has just one count. The genes are TRBV4-3 and TRBJ1-5; D not resolved. CDR3 size: 16 residues. Germline values: CDR1 LGHNA, CDR2 YSLEER. V was shortened by 0 bases and J by 4 bases, with 13 bases between the two germline ends. This CDR3 is CASSQDYPPLNQPQHF. As DNA, the CDR3 is TGCGCCAGCAGCCAAGATTATCCTCCTCTAAATCAGCCCCAGCATTTT.

V and J are TRBV7-2 and TRBJ2-3, with D hard to call. Trimming took off 4 bases at V and 9 bases at J, with 14 bases between the two ends. CDR1 is SGHTA, CDR2 FQGNSA, per germline. The CDR3 is 13 amino acids. CDR3 protein: CASSSLDPGTQYF. The CDR3 DNA follows: TGTGCCAGCAGCTCCCTGGACCCCGGGACGCAGTATTTT. Full variable domain (rest looked up from reference TRBV7-2 and TRBJ2-3): GAGVSQSPSNKVTEKGKDVELRCDPISGHTALYWYRQSLGQGLEFLIYFQGNSAPDKSGLPSDRFSAERTGGSVSTLTIQRTQQEDSAVYLCASSSLDPGTQYFGPGTRLTVL.

This clone was picked up a small number of times. J is TRBJ2-3 and V is TRBV2, with TRBD1 identical over 10 bases. In germline, CDR1 is SNHLY, CDR2 FYNNEI. CDR3 length: 15 residues. Unmatched junction bases numbered 9, after V lost 5 bases and J lost 7 bases. CDR3 nucleotides: TGTGCCAGCAGTACCGGGACAGGGGCACAATATACGCAGTATTTT. It codes for CASSTGTGAQYTQYF.

The J gene is TRBJ1-6, the V gene TRBV19; D is unresolved. V lost 3 bases and J 10 bases, leaving 10 bases between the germline ends. CDR3 length: 13 residues. CDR1 and CDR2 (germline): LNHDA, SQIVND (reference sequence). As DNA, the CDR3 is TGTGCCAGTAGTATCGCAGTTAAATCACCCCTCCACTTT. Its protein is CASSIAVKSPLHF. The full variable domain, completed using reference TRBV19 and TRBJ1-6, is DGGITQSPKYLFRKEGQNVTLSCEQNLNHDAMYWYRQDPGQGLRLIYYSQIVNDFQKGDIAEGYSVSREKKESFPLTVTSAQKNPTAFYLCASSIAVKSPLHFGNGTRLTVT.

DNA for the CDR3: TGTGCCAGCAGCGTAGGAGGGTTGGGGGGCGGAGAAAAACTGTTTTTT. Its translation is CASSVGGLGGGEKLFF. This chain uses TRBV9 with TRBJ1-4; D possibly corresponds to TRBD1 (6 bases). This CDR3 spans 16 amino acids. V dropped 0 bases and J dropped 8 bases, with 17 bases sitting between them. Germline loops: CDR1 SGDLS, CDR2 YYNGEE.

The chain carries TRBV9 and TRBJ2-1, with D tentatively TRBD1 (5 bases). Deletions cut 0 bases from V and 7 bases from J, with 14 bases between. The CDR3 has 15 amino acids. Germline V CDR1 and CDR2: SGDLS, YYNGEE. CDR3 DNA sequence: TGTGCCAGCAGCGTAGGGCCAGGGTTGTTTAATGAGCAGTTCTTC. Translation: CASSVGPGLFNEQFF.

CDR3 sequence reads: CASSRGQGNTGELFF. The CDR3 DNA sequence: TGTGCCAGCAGTAGGGGACAGGGTAACACCGGGGAGCTGTTTTTT. V and J are TRBV6-5 and TRBJ2-2; 9 bases are a match to TRBD1. The germline CDR1 and CDR2 sequences are MNHEY and SVGAGI. Trimming cost V 5 bases and J 2 bases; bases outside gene matches: 3. The CDR3 sequence is 15 residues long.